The 25 T cell receptor beta chains listed next were all sequenced from one sample in a study of shared clonotypes between healthy human individuals. Some clones are missing from TCRdb's copy, which holds only in-frame ones; the method was immunoSEQ multiplex PCR. The data contain 850,000 to 1,200,000 clones, roughly 80% of them singletons. Sequencing used memory CD4+ T cells sorted from blood. The subset: CD45RA-negative fraction. The receptors originated from a man aged 18 to 35 in good health.

The J gene is TRBJ1-2, the V gene TRBV12-5; D not resolved. CDR1 is LGHNT and CDR2 is FRNRAP in the germline V gene. This CDR3 has 14 amino acids. V lost 0 bases and J lost 6, with 11 bases in between. CDR3 DNA: TGTGCTAGTGGTTTGGTACTAAACGGGGATGGCTACACCTTC. Its translation: CASGLVLNGDGYTF.

J is TRBJ2-1 and V is TRBV5-1, with 10 nucleotides matching TRBD1. The ends lost 0 bases at V and 8 bases at J; junction bases unmatched: 5. The CDR3 runs to 15 residues. Germline-derived CDR1 and CDR2 are SGHRS and YFSETQ. DNA for the CDR3: TGCGCCAGCAGCTTGGATACCGGGACAGGGGATGAGCAGTTCTTC. It codes for CASSLDTGTGDEQFF.

V is TRBV9 and J is TRBJ1-2, with 10 nucleotides matching TRBD1. Germline V gives CDR1 SGDLS, CDR2 YYNGEE. The CDR3 is 16 residues long. After removal of 3 bases from V and 0 bases from J, the junction contained 5 bases not matched to a gene. Here the CDR3 reads CASSDPGQGPNYGYTF. The CDR3 coding sequence is TGTGCCAGCAGCGACCCGGGACAGGGGCCTAACTATGGCTACACCTTC.

In the case of this clone: The sample has other DNA sequences that encode this CDR3 too. The genes are TRBV6-6 and TRBJ1-6; D unresolved. The CDR3 contains 13 residues. Trimming cost V 2 bases and J 5 bases, with 4 bases left between them. CDR1 and CDR2 (germline): MNHNY, SVGAGI (reference sequence). The CDR3 DNA reads as TGTGCCAGCAGTTACCTTGATAATTCACCCCTCCACTTT. This gives the protein CASSYLDNSPLHF.

The rearrangement uses TRBV6-6 and TRBJ1-2; D gene unclear. Trimming cost V 5 bases and J 2 bases, with 9 bases left between them. Germline V gene lookup returns CDR1 MNHNY and CDR2 SVGAGI (reference sequence). There are 13 residues in the CDR3. The CDR3 nucleotides read TGTGCCAGCAGTCCTCGACGGAACTATGGCTACACCTTC. Translated, it gives CASSPRRNYGYTF.

Only a few counts were recorded for this clone. The J gene is TRBJ2-7, the V gene TRBV7-2, with 7 bases identical to TRBD1. The V segment lost 6 bases and the J segment 6 bases; nucleotides outside the gene matches: 11. The CDR3 has 14 residues. CDR1 and CDR2 (germline): SGHTA, FQGNSA. The CDR3 nucleotides are TGTGCCAGCAGTTGGGACAGTGGATTTGGCGAGCAGTACTTC. This translates into CASSWDSGFGEQYF.

A word on this clone: A much bigger clone sits one base away, suggesting this may be a read error. Additional DNA sequences in this sample encode the identical CDR3. CDR3 in DNA: TGTGCCAGCAGCCCGGGACTAGCGGGGAGCACAGATACGCAGTATTTT. Encoded protein: CASSPGLAGSTDTQYF. The chain is built from TRBV7-3 and TRBJ2-3; 13 nucleotides line up with TRBD2. CDR3 length: 16 amino acids. Germline assignment: CDR1 SGHTA and CDR2 FQGTGA. After removal of 5 bases from V and 0 bases from J, the junction contained 2 bases not matched to a gene. Looking up the rest from reference TRBV7-3 and TRBJ2-3 gives the full variable domain: GAGVSQTPSNKVTEKGKYVELRCDPISGHTALYWYRQSLGQGPEFLIYFQGTGAADDSGLPNDRFFAVRPEGSVSTLKIQRTERGDSAVYLCASSPGLAGSTDTQYFGPGTRLTVL.

J is TRBJ2-3 and V is TRBV11-2; tentatively, D is TRBD2 (6 bases). Trimming cost V 4 bases and J 7 bases, with 15 bases left between them. Per germline, CDR1 SGHAT and CDR2 FQNNGV. The CDR3 sequence is 14 residues long. CDR3 nucleotides: TGTGCCAGCAGCTCAACTAAGACTAGATATACGCAGTATTTT. This gives the protein CASSSTKTRYTQYF.

On this clone itself: It is likely a read error: a sequence one base away is far more abundant. Other nucleotide sequences from this sample produce the same CDR3. The gene calls are TRBV7-2 and TRBJ1-1; perhaps TRBD1 as D (5 bases). The CDR3 has 13 residues. Looked up from germline, CDR1 is SGHTA and CDR2 is FQGNSA. With 1 base removed from V and 4 bases from J, the gap between germline ends came to 7 bases. The CDR3 loop is CASSLGGGTEAFF. CDR3 in DNA: TGTGCCAGCAGCTTAGGGGGGGGCACTGAAGCTTTCTTT.

This clone is a singleton in its sample. In the same sample, other DNA sequences code for this CDR3. The rearrangement links TRBV11-2 to TRBJ1-1; D is unclear. V lost 2 bases, J lost 2 bases, and 6 bases lay in between. Per the germline V gene, CDR1 is SGHAT and CDR2 is FQNNGV. This CDR3 has 13 amino acids. The chain's CDR3 is CASSLSRNTEAFF. The CDR3 coding sequence is TGTGCCAGCAGCTTATCCCGAAACACTGAAGCTTTCTTT.

The genes are TRBV11-2 and TRBJ2-3; 14 bases map to TRBD2. The CDR3 is 15 residues long. Unmatched junction bases numbered 6, after V lost 6 bases and J lost 7 bases. Germline CDR1 is SGHAT and CDR2 is FQNNGV. This CDR3 is CASRPTSGGANTQYF. CDR3 bases: TGTGCCAGCAGACCGACTAGCGGGGGGGCTAATACGCAGTATTTT. Drawing the rest from reference TRBV11-2 and TRBJ2-3, the complete variable domain is EAGVAQSPRYKIIEKRQSVAFWCNPISGHATLYWYQQILGQGPKLLIQFQNNGVVDDSQLPKDRFSAERLKGVDSTLKIQPAKLEDSAVYLCASRPTSGGANTQYFGPGTRLTVL.

The chain employs TRBV5-1 and TRBJ2-7; D gene unclear. CDR3 length: 15 residues. Germline V gene sequence: CDR1 SGHRS, CDR2 YFSETQ. V gave up 2 bases and J gave up 2 bases, with 14 bases separating them. The CDR3 sequence is CASSFGPTPTYEQYF. The CDR3 DNA is TGCGCCAGCAGCTTTGGCCCGACCCCGACCTACGAGCAGTACTTC.

Regarding this clone: Other DNA variants within this sample encode the same CDR3. The J gene is TRBJ2-6, the V gene TRBV10-1; D is possibly TRBD1 or TRBD2 (5 bases each). Germline V gene lookup returns CDR1 WNHNN and CDR2 SYGVQD (reference sequence). The CDR3 has 15 amino acids. Trimming removed 3 bases at V and 1 base at J, with 7 bases between. The CDR3 nucleotides are TGCGCCAGCAGTGATGGGGGATCTGGGGCCAACGTCCTGACTTTC. Amino acids: CASSDGGSGANVLTF.

The chain joins TRBV11-2 to TRBJ1-4; no clear D. Germline values: CDR1 SGHAT, CDR2 FQNNGV. Trimming removed 5 bases at V and 8 bases at J, with 15 bases between. The CDR3 consists of 14 residues. The CDR3 coding sequence is TGTGCCAGCAGCCCGTCGTTAGCCAAGGAAAAACTGTTTTTT. It translates to CASSPSLAKEKLFF.

The V gene is TRBV25-1, the J gene TRBJ2-2; D might be TRBD1 (5 bases). Between the trimmed V and J ends, which lost 1 base and 4 bases, there was a span of 10 bases. The CDR3 runs to 15 residues. Germline-derived CDR1 and CDR2 are MGHDK and SYGVNS. The CDR3 DNA follows: TGTGCCAGCAGTGAATTTAAGGGGCCCACCGGGGAGCTGTTTTTT. Amino acids: CASSEFKGPTGELFF.

This clone occurred once. The gene calls are TRBV11-3 and TRBJ2-1; the D gene could be TRBD1 or TRBD2 (5 bases each). Germline loops: CDR1 SGHNT, CDR2 YENEEA. Trimming removed 5 bases at V and 9 bases at J, with 17 bases between. The CDR3 is 14 amino acids. The CDR3 nucleotides are TGTGCCAGCAGCCAGAGAGGGGAGCGTAGTGAGCAGTTCTTC. Translating it yields CASSQRGERSEQFF.

The chain carries TRBV19 and TRBJ2-7; D may be TRBD2 (5 bases). The CDR3 contains 13 residues. Germline CDR1 is LNHDA and CDR2 is SQIVND (reference sequence). Trimming pared 3 bases from V and 0 bases from J, leaving 6 bases between. Written as DNA, the CDR3 is TGTGCCAGTAGTATTGAGGGCTCCTACGAGCAGTACTTC. Translated, it gives CASSIEGSYEQYF.

V usage is TRBV5-1 and J usage is TRBJ1-2; D is possibly TRBD1 (5 bases). The CDR3 is made up of 14 amino acids. Trimming took off 0 bases at V and 7 bases at J, with 13 bases between the two ends. In germline, CDR1 is SGHRS, CDR2 YFSETQ. The CDR3 coding sequence is TGCGCCAGCAGCTTGGCCGAGGGACTTGGTGGCTACACCTTC. It yields the protein CASSLAEGLGGYTF.

The chain is built from TRBV29-1 and TRBJ2-4; 7 bases fit TRBD1. Germline CDR1 SQVTM, CDR2 ANQGSEA. The CDR3 spans 15 residues. V shed 4 bases and J 1 base; nucleotides not matched to a gene: 7. For the CDR3, the DNA is TGCAGCGTTGTCCGACAGGGCGGGGCCAAAAACATTCAGTACTTC. Translation: CSVVRQGGAKNIQYF.

The chain joins TRBV28 to TRBJ2-7, with unresolved D. CDR1 and CDR2 from the germline V gene are MDHEN and SYDVKM. Trimming removed 6 bases at V and 4 bases at J, with 16 bases between. This CDR3 spans 14 amino acids. CDR3 sequence (DNA): TGTGCCAGCAGGCTACTGGATAATCGGTACGAGCAGTACTTC. It yields the protein CASRLLDNRYEQYF.

J is TRBJ1-6 and V is TRBV19; 8 nucleotides line up with TRBD1. V lost 1 base and J lost 10; bases outside the gene matches: 9. Germline CDR1 LNHDA, CDR2 SQIVND (reference sequence). CDR3 length: 16 amino acids. For the CDR3, the DNA is TGTGCCAGTAGTATAGGCCTCCGACAGGGGATCTCACCCCTCCACTTT. Translated: CASSIGLRQGISPLHF.

The rearrangement uses TRBV30 and TRBJ2-7; D remains unclear. V was shortened by 1 base and J by 7 bases, with 8 bases between the two germline ends. Looked up from germline, CDR1 is GTSNPN and CDR2 is SVGIG (reference sequence). The CDR3 length is 11 residues. For the CDR3, the DNA is TGTGCCTGGAGTGCAAGCTGGGAGCAGTACTTC. It encodes CAWSASWEQYF.

The V call is TRBV27, the J call TRBJ2-3; the D gene could be TRBD1 or TRBD2 (5 bases each). Per germline, CDR1 MNHEY and CDR2 SMNVEV (reference sequence). CDR3 length: 15 amino acids. V was shortened by 5 bases and J by 2 bases, with 14 bases between the two germline ends. The CDR3 DNA sequence: TGTGCCAGCAGTCCTACCTGGGACGCCACAGATACGCAGTATTTT. Its protein product is CASSPTWDATDTQYF.

The gene calls are TRBV19 and TRBJ2-7, with TRBD1 matching over 9 bases. Germline trimming cut 9 bases from V and 4 bases from J; bases unmatched to any gene: 10. This CDR3 has 14 residues. Germline assignment: CDR1 LNHDA and CDR2 SQIVND (reference sequence). The CDR3 is CASRSGTGLYEQYF. The CDR3 DNA reads TGTGCCAGCAGATCCGGGACAGGGCTATACGAGCAGTACTTC.

CDR3 bases: TGTGCCGGCCGGGACAGGGGGATCGATGGCTACACCTTC. This sequence encodes CAGRDRGIDGYTF. The chain has TRBV19 and TRBJ1-2; 11 nucleotides align to TRBD1. The CDR3 consists of 13 residues. Germline values: CDR1 LNHDA, CDR2 SQIVND (reference sequence). The V gene end was trimmed by 11 bases and the J gene end by 6 bases; junction bases not matched to a gene: 8.